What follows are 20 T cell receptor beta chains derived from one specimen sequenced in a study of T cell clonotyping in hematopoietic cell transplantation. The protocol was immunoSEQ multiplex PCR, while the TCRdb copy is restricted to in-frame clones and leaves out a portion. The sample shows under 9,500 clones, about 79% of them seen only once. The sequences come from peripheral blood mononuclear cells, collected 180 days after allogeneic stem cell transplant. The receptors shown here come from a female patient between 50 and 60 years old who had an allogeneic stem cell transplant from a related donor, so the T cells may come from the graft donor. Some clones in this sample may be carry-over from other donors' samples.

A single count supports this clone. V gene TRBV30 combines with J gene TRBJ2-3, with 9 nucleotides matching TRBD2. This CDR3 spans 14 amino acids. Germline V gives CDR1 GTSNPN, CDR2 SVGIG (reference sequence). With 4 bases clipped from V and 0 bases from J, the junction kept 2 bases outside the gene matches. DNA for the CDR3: TGTGCCTGGACTAGCGGGACTAGCACAGATACGCAGTATTTT. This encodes CAWTSGTSTDTQYF.

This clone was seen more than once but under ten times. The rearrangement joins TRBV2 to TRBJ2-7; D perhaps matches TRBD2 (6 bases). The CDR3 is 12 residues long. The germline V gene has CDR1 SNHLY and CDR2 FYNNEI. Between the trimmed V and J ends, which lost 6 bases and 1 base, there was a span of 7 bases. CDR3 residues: CASSGSSYEQYF. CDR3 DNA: TGTGCCAGCAGCGGGAGTTCCTACGAGCAGTACTTC. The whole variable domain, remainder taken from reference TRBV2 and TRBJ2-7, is EPEVTQTPSHQVTQMGQEVILRCVPISNHLYFYWYRQILGQKVEFLVSFYNNEISEKSEIFDDQFSVERPDGSNFTLKIRSTKLEDSAMYFCASSGSSYEQYFGPGTRLTVT.

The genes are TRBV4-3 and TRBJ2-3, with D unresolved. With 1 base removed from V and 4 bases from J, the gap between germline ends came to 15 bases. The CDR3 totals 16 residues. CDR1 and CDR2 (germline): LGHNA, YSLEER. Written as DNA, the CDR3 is TGCGCCAGCAGCCAAGCAAAAGGCACTGGAGCAGATACGCAGTATTTT. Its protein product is CASSQAKGTGADTQYF.

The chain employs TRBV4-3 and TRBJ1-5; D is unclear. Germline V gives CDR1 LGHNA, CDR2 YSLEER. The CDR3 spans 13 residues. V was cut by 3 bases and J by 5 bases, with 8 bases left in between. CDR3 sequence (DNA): TGCGCCAGCAGCCAGGCCCAAGATCAGCCCCAGCATTTT. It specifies CASSQAQDQPQHF.

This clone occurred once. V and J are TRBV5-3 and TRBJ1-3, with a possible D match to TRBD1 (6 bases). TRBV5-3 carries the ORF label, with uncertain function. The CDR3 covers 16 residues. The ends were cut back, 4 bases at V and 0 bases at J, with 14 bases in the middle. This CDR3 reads CARSRNTGSSGNTIYF. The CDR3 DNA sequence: TGTGCCAGAAGCAGGAATACAGGGAGCTCTGGAAACACCATATATTTT.

The CDR3 DNA reads as TGTGCCAGCAGCCGCCCTGGGGGAGCCCTAGGCTGGACAGATACGCAGTATTTT. This gives the protein CASSRPGGALGWTDTQYF. The V and J genes are TRBV14 and TRBJ2-3; D possibly uses TRBD1 or TRBD2 (5 bases each). The germline V and J ends were trimmed by 4 bases and 3 bases, with 23 bases remaining between them. The length of the CDR3 is 18 residues. Per germline, CDR1 SGHDN and CDR2 FVKESK.

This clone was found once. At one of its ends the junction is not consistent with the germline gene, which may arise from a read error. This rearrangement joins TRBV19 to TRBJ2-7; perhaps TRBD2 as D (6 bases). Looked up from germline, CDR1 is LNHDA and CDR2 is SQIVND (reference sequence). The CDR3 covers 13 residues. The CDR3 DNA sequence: TGTGCCAGTAGTGGGGGGACTTCCTTCGAGCAGTACTTC. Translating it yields CASSGGTSFEQYF.

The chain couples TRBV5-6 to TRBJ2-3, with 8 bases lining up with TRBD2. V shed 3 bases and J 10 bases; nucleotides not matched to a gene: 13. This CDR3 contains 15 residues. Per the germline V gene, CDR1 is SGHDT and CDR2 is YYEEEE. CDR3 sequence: CASSSHPGTSTSQYF. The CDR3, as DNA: TGTGCCAGCAGCTCTCATCCCGGGACTAGTACGTCGCAGTATTTT.

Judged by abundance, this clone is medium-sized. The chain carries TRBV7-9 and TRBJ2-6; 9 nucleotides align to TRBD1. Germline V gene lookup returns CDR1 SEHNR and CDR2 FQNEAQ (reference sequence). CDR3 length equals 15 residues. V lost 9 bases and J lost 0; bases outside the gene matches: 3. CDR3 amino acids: CARGDRDSGANVLTF. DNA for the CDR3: TGTGCCAGGGGGGACAGGGACTCTGGGGCCAACGTCCTGACTTTC.

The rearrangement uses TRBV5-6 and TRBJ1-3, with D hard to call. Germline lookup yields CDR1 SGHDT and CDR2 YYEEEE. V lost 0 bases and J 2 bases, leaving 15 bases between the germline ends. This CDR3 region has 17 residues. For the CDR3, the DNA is TGTGCCAGCAGCTTGGGGCAAATCGAGGTACCTGGAAACACCATATATTTT. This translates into CASSLGQIEVPGNTIYF.

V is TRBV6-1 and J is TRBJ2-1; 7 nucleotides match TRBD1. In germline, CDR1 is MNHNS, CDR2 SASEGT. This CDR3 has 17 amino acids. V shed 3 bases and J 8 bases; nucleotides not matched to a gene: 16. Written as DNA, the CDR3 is TGTGCCAGCAGTGAGGTCGAGGGGGCGGTCAGGGGCTATGAGCAGTTCTTC. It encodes CASSEVEGAVRGYEQFF.

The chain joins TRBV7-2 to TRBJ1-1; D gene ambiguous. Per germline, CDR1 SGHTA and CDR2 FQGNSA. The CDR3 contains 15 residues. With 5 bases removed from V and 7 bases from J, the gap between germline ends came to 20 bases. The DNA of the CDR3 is TGTGCCAGCAGCCCCGCCGGCGGGCAGGTCGGTGAAGCTTTCTTT. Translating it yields CASSPAGGQVGEAFF. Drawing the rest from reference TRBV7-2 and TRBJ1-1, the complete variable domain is GAGVSQSPSNKVTEKGKDVELRCDPISGHTALYWYRQSLGQGLEFLIYFQGNSAPDKSGLPSDRFSAERTGGSVSTLTIQRTQQEDSAVYLCASSPAGGQVGEAFFGQGTRLTVV.

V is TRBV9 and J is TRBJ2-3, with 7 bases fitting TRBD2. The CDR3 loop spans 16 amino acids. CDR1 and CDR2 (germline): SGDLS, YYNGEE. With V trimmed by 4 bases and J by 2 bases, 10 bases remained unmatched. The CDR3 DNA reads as TGTGCCAGCAGCAAAATGGGGCTAGCGGACACAGATACGCAGTATTTT. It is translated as CASSKMGLADTDTQYF.

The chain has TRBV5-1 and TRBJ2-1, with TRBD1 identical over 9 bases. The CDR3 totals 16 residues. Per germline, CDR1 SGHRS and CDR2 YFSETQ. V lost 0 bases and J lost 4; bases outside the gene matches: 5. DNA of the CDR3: TGCGCCAGCAGCTTGGTACAGGGGGCGAATTACAATGAGCAGTTCTTC. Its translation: CASSLVQGANYNEQFF.

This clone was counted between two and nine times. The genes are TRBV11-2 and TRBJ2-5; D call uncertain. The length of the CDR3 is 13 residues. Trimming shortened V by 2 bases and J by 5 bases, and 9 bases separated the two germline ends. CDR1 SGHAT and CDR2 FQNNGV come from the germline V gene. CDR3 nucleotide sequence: TGTGCCAGCAGCTTACTTTTCGGGGAGACCCAGTACTTC. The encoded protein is CASSLLFGETQYF.

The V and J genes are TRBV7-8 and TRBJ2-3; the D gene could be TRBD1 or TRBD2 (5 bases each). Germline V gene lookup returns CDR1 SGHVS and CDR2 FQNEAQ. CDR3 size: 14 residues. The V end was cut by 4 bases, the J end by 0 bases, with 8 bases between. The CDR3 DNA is TGTGCCAGCAGCTGGGGACCTAGCACAGATACGCAGTATTTT. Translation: CASSWGPSTDTQYF. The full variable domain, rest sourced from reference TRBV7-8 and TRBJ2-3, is GAGVSQSPRYKVAKRGQDVALRCDPISGHVSLFWYQQALGQGPEFLTYFQNEAQLDKSGLPSDRFFAERPEGSVSTLKIQRTQQEDSAVYLCASSWGPSTDTQYFGPGTRLTVL.

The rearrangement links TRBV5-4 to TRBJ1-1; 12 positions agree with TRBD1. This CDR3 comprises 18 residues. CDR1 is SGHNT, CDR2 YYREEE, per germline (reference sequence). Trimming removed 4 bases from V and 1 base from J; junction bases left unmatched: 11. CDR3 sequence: CASSRYRDRGHGNTEAFF. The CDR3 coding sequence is TGTGCCAGCAGCAGATACCGGGACAGGGGGCACGGGAACACTGAAGCTTTCTTT.

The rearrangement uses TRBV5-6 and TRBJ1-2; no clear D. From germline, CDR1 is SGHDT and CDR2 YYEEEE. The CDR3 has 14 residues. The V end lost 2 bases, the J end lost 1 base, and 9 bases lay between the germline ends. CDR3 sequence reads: CASSFGRSNYGYTF. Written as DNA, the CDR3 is TGTGCCAGCAGCTTCGGGCGCAGTAACTATGGCTACACCTTC.

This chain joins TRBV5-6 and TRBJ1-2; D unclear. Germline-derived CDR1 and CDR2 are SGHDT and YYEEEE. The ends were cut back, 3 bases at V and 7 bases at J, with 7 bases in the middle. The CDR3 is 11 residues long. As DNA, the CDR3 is TGTGCCAGCAGCTGGACGTTTGGCTACACCTTC. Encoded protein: CASSWTFGYTF.

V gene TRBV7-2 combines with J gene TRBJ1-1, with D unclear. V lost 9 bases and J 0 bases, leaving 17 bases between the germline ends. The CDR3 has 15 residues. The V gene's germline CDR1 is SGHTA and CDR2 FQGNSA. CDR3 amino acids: CASIPGFAVNTEAFF. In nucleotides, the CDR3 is TGTGCCAGTATACCGGGGTTTGCGGTGAACACTGAAGCTTTCTTT.